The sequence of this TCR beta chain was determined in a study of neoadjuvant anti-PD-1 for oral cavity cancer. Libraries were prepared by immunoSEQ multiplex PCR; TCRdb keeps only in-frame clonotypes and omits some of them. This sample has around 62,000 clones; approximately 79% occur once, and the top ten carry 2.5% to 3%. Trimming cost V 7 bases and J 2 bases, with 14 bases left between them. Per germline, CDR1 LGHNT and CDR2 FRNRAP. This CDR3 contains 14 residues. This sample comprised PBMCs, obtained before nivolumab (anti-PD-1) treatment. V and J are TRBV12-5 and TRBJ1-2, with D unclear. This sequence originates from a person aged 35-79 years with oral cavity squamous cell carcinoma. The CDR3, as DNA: TGTGCTAGTGCGCGGGGTCCCGCCAACTATGGCTACACCTTC. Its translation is CASARGPANYGYTF.